This TCR beta chain was sequenced during a study of cytotoxic CD8 clonotypes in ibrutinib-treated CLL. Overall study: Following a median roughly 13 months of treatment, with a range of 6 to 36, response samples were taken.

Genomic DNA for TCR beta libraries, approximately 2 micrograms, came from cryopreserved PBMCs. The CDR3 has 15 residues. Germline CDR1 SGHRS, CDR2 YFSETQ. V lost 0 bases to trimming and J lost 1 base, with 10 bases between them. Regarding the study as a whole: Clonality at baseline surpassed age-matched healthy donors and tracked circulating CD8+ T-cell counts.

The protocol was immunoSEQ multiplex PCR, while the TCRdb copy is restricted to in-frame clones and leaves out a portion. The repertoire includes about 160,000 clones, under 90% of them detected once, and around 4.5% sits in the top ten. To note about this clone: Its specificity is not known. Other DNA sequences in the same sample also yield this CDR3.

This clonotype was sampled from a human donor with chronic lymphocytic leukemia. The J gene is TRBJ1-1, the V gene TRBV5-1; D gene uncertain. The sequenced sample was PBMCs, obtained after 24 months of ibrutinib treatment. The CDR3 loop reads CASSLGGSQNTEAFF. CDR3 DNA: TGCGCCAGCAGCTTGGGTGGCAGCCAGAACACTGAAGCTTTCTTT.